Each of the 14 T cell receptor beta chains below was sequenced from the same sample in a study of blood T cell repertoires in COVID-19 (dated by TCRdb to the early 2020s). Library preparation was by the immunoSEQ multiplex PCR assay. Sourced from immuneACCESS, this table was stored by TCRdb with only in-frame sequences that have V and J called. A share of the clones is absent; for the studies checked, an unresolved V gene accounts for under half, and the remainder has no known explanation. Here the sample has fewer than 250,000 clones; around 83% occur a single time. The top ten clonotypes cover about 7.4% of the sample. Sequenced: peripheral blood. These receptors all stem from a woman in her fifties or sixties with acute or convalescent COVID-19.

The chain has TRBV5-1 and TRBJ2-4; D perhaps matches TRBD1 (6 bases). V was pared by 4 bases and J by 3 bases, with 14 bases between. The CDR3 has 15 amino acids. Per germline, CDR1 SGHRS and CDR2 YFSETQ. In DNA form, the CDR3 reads TGCGCCAGCAGCAATACCGGACAGAACAAAAACATTCAGTACTTC. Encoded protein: CASSNTGQNKNIQYF.

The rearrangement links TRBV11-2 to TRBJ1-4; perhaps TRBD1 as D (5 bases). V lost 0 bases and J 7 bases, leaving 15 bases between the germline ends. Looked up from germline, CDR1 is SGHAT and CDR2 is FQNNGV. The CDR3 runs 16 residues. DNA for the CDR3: TGTGCCAGCAGCTTAGATGGGGCGGGGGTCGGTGAAAAACTGTTTTTT. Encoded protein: CASSLDGAGVGEKLFF.

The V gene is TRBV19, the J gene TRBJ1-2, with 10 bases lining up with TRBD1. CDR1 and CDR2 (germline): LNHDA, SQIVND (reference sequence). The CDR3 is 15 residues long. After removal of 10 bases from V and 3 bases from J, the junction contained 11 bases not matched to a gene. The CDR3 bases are TGTGCCACCGCAAGGGGACAGGGGCAACACTATGGCTACACCTTC. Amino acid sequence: CATARGQGQHYGYTF.

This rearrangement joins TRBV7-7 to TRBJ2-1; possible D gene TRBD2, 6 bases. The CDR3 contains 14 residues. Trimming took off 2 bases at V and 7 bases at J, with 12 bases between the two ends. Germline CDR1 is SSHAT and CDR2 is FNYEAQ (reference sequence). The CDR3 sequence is CASSLYGGTNEQFF. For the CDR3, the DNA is TGTGCCAGCAGCTTATACGGGGGAACGAATGAGCAGTTCTTC.

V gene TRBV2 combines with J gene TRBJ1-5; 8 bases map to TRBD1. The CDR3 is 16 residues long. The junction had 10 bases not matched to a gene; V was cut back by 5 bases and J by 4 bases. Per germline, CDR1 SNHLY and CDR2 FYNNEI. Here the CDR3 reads CASSPPQGAGNQPQHF. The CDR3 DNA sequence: TGTGCCAGCAGTCCCCCGCAGGGGGCCGGGAATCAGCCCCAGCATTTT.

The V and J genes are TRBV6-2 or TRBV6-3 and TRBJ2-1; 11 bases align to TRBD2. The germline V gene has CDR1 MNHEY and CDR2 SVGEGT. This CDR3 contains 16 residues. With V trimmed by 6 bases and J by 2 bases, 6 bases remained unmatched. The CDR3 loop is CASSPLTSGTYNEQFF. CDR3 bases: TGTGCCAGCAGCCCTTTGACTAGCGGGACCTACAATGAGCAGTTCTTC.

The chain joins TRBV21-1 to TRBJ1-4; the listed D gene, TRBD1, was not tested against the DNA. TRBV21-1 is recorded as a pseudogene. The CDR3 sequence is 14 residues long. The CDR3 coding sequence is TGTGCCAGCAACCCTACAGGGGAAGGTGAAAAACTGTTTTTT. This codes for CASNPTGEGEKLFF.

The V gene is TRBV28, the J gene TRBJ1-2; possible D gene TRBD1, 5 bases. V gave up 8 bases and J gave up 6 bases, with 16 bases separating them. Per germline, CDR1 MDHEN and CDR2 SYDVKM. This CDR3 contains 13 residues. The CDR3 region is CASLPRPGDGYTF. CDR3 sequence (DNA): TGTGCCAGCTTACCCCGGCCGGGGGATGGCTACACCTTC.

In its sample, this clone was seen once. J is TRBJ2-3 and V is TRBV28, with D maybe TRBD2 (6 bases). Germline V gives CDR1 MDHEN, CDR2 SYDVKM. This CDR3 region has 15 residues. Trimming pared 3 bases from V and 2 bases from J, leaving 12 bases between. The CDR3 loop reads CASSFDRRDTDTQYF. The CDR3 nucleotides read TGTGCCAGCAGTTTCGATCGGAGGGACACAGATACGCAGTATTTT. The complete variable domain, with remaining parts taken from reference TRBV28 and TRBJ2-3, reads DVKVTQSSRYLVKRTGEKVFLECVQDMDHENMFWYRQDPGLGLRLIYFSYDVKMKEKGDIPEGYSVSREKKERFSLILESASTNQTSMYLCASSFDRRDTDTQYFGPGTRLTVL.

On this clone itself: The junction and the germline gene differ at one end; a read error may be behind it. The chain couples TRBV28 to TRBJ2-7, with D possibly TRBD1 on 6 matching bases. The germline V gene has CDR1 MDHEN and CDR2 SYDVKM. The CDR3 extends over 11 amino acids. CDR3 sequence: CACRDTYEQYF. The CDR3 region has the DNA TGTGCCTGCAGGGACACCTACGAGCAGTACTTC. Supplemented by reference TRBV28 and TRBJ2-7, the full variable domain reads DVKVTQSSRYLVKRTGEKVFLECVQDMDHENMFWYRQDPGLGLRLIYFSYDVKMKEKGDIPEGYSVSREKKERFSLILESASTNQTSMYLCACRDTYEQYFGPGTRLTVT.

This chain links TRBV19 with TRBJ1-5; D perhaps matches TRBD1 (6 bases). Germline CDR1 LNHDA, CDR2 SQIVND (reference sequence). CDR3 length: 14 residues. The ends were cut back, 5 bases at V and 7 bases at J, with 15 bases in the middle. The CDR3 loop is CASSVGTLQQPQHF. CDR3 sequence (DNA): TGTGCCAGTAGTGTCGGGACACTGCAACAGCCCCAGCATTTT.

DNA of the CDR3: TGTGCCAGCAGCCAAGACCCCTTGCTAGCGGGAGGGCCCTACAATGAGCAGTTCTTC. Its translation: CASSQDPLLAGGPYNEQFF. The V call is TRBV3-1 (or the pseudogene TRBV3-2), the J call TRBJ2-1, with 12 bases matching TRBD2. CDR1 and CDR2 (germline): LGHDT, YNNKEL (reference sequence). V shed 0 bases and J 2 bases; nucleotides not matched to a gene: 8. The CDR3 loop spans 19 amino acids.

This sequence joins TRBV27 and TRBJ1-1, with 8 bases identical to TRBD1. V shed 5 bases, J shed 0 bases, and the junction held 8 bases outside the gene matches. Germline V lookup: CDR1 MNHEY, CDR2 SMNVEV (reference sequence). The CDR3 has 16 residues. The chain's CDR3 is CASSPTGGRMNTEAFF. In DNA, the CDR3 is TGTGCCAGCAGTCCTACAGGGGGAAGAATGAACACTGAAGCTTTCTTT.

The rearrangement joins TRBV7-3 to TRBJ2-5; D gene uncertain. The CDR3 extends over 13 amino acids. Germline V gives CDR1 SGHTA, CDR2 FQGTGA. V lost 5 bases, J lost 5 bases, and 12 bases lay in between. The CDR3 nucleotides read TGTGCCAGCAGCCCTAAGACCAGGGAGACCCAGTACTTC. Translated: CASSPKTRETQYF.